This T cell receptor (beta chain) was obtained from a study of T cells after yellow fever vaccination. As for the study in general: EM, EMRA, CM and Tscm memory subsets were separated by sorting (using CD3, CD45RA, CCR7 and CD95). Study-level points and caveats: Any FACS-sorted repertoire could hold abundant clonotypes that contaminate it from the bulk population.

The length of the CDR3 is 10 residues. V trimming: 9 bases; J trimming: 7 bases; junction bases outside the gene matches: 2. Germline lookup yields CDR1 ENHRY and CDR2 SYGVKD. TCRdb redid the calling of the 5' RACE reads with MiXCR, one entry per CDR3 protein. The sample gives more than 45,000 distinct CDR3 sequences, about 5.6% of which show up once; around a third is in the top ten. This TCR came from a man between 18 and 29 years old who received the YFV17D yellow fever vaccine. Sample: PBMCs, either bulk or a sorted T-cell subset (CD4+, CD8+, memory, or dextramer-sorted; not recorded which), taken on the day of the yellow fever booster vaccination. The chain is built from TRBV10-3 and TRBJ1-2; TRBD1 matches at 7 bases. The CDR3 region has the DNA TGTGCCATGACAGGGTCTGGCTACACCTTC. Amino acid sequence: CAMTGSGYTF.